This is a list of T cell receptor beta chains from one sample in a study of PD-L1 blockade in urothelial cancer. The assay was immunoSEQ multiplex PCR, and TCRdb's table has in-frame clones only and misses some. The sample includes more than 20,000 clones, approximately 88% of them seen just once. Sequencing was performed on PBMCs, taken around atezolizumab (anti-PD-L1) treatment. The receptors originated from a man between 45 and 60 years old with urothelial cancer. CDR3s include the opening cysteine and the closing phenylalanine or tryptophan. The D gene is left open where the match is weak. Size is stated for part of the rows, as once, few or many counts, or as a class when the clone is expanded.

clone size	J gene	D gene	V gene	CDR3 DNA	CDR3 protein
.	TRBJ2-4	.	TRBV2	TGTGCCAGCAGTGAAGGGCTAGCCAAAAACATTCAGTACTTC	CASSEGLAKNIQYF
.	TRBJ1-2	TRBD1	TRBV9	TGTGCCAGCAGCGTTCTTGTACAGGGGGCCCCCTATGGCTACACCTTC	CASSVLVQGAPYGYTF
.	TRBJ1-3	TRBD1	TRBV6-1	TGTGCCAGCAGTGAAATCGGCAGGGGGGTATCGGGAAACACCATATATTTT	CASSEIGRGVSGNTIYF
few	TRBJ1-2	TRBD1	TRBV25-1	TGTGCCAGCAGTGGCCAGGGGCAGGGGGACTTC	CASSGQGQGDF
.	TRBJ2-7	.	TRBV19	TGTGCCAGTAGTCGGCAGGGCCCCTACGAGCAGTACTTC	CASSRQGPYEQYF
.	TRBJ2-3	TRBD2	TRBV19	TGTGCCAGTAGCGGACTAGCGGATACAGATACGCAGTATTTT	CASSGLADTDTQYF
.	TRBJ2-2	.	TRBV30	TGTGCCTGGATTACAGCCCCGGCGAACACCGGGGAGCTGTTTTTT	CAWITAPANTGELFF
.	TRBJ2-7	TRBD1	TRBV7-2	TGTGCCAGCAGCTTAGACAGGGGGAGGTACGAGCAGTACTTC	CASSLDRGRYEQYF
.	TRBJ2-3	.	TRBV4-1	TGCGCCAGCCGAAATACGGCAGATACGCAGTATTTT	CASRNTADTQYF
.	TRBJ2-2	TRBD2	TRBV7-9	TGTGCCAGCAGCTTAGCTAGCGGGAGGGCCACCGGGGAGCTGTTTTTT	CASSLASGRATGELFF